The 11 T cell receptor beta chains below were found in one sample sequenced in a study of cytotoxic CD8 clonotypes in ibrutinib-treated CLL (dated by TCRdb to about 2021). The sample's time point label, in plain terms: approximately 25 months on ibrutinib. Library creation used the immunoSEQ multiplex PCR assay. TCRdb took this table from immuneACCESS and kept in-frame rearrangements with V and J called. Such tables lack part of the clones; where checked against another copy, unresolved V genes explain under half of the gap, and the rest is unexplained. This sample has 200,000 to 250,000 clones in its table, and less than 75% of those were observed once. Roughly 14% of the sample lies in the top ten. The specimen was PBMCs, collected after 24 months of ibrutinib treatment. All receptors derive from a human donor with chronic lymphocytic leukemia.

This rearrangement joins TRBV9 to TRBJ2-7; 7 positions match TRBD1. Germline V CDR1 and CDR2: SGDLS, YYNGEE. This CDR3 has 15 residues. The V gene end was trimmed by 4 bases and the J gene end by 1 base; junction bases not matched to a gene: 8. The CDR3 region is CASSLSGGQSYEQYF. CDR3 bases: TGTGCCAGCAGCCTATCAGGGGGACAGTCCTACGAGCAGTACTTC.

The chain couples TRBV7-9 to TRBJ2-7; D remains unclear. Per germline, CDR1 SEHNR and CDR2 FQNEAQ (reference sequence). The CDR3 is 13 amino acids. The ends were cut back, 2 bases at V and 4 bases at J, with 9 bases in the middle. The DNA of the CDR3 is TGTGCCAGCAGCTTAAGCGTAGGGTACGAGCAGTACTTC. Translated: CASSLSVGYEQYF.

The V and J genes are TRBV5-1 and TRBJ1-2, with TRBD1 as a possible D gene (6 bases). Germline lookup yields CDR1 SGHRS and CDR2 YFSETQ. Trimming removed 7 bases at V and 5 bases at J, with 18 bases between. This CDR3 is built from 14 residues. The CDR3 DNA reads as TGCGCCAGCCGTTCGGGAACAGGGAATTATGGCTACACCTTC. Protein sequence: CASRSGTGNYGYTF. The entire variable domain, with the rest obtained from reference TRBV5-1 and TRBJ1-2, is as follows: KAGVTQTPRYLIKTRGQQVTLSCSPISGHRSVSWYQQTPGQGLQFLFEYFSETQRNKGNFPGRFSGRQFSNSRSEMNVSTLELGDSALYLCASRSGTGNYGYTFGSGTRLTVV.

The chain combines TRBV28 with TRBJ1-5; 9 nucleotides line up with TRBD1. V lost 5 bases, J lost 7 bases, and 12 bases stayed unmatched. The CDR3 has 16 residues. The germline CDR1 and CDR2 sequences are MDHEN and SYDVKM. CDR3 residues: CASSLYWTGAGQPQHF. CDR3 DNA: TGTGCCAGCAGTCTCTACTGGACAGGGGCTGGCCAGCCCCAGCATTTT.

The rearrangement joins TRBV27 to TRBJ2-7, with TRBD2 matching over 7 bases. V lost 2 bases, J lost 4 bases, and 5 bases stayed unmatched. There are 14 residues in the CDR3. The germline V gene has CDR1 MNHEY and CDR2 SMNVEV (reference sequence). The CDR3 coding sequence is TGTGCCAGCAGTTTACTAGCGGTGGATTACGAGCAGTACTTC. Protein: CASSLLAVDYEQYF.

This chain joins TRBV5-1 and TRBJ2-1; no firm D call. The V end was cut by 4 bases, the J end by 5 bases, with 10 bases between. Germline CDR1 is SGHRS and CDR2 is YFSETQ. CDR3 size: 13 residues. CDR3 coding DNA: TGCGCCAGCAGCCCGGCCCCAGACAATGAGCAGTTCTTC. Translating gives CASSPAPDNEQFF.

The V and J genes are TRBV7-8 and TRBJ2-7, with D unresolved. The CDR3 has 17 residues. Trimming removed 2 bases at V and 3 bases at J, with 20 bases between. Germline lookup yields CDR1 SGHVS and CDR2 FQNEAQ. The CDR3, as DNA: TGTGCCAGCAGCTTACGTGCCGTGAGCAGTACTGTCTACGAGCAGTACTTC. Residues: CASSLRAVSSTVYEQYF.

This clone was seen a handful of times. CDR3 amino acids: CAWSRNSGTYGYTF. In DNA, the CDR3 is TGTGCCTGGAGTAGAAACAGCGGAACATATGGCTACACCTTC. The V and J genes are TRBV30 and TRBJ1-2; D ambiguous. This CDR3 has 14 residues. Between the trimmed V and J ends, which lost 2 bases and 5 bases, there was a span of 15 bases. CDR1 is GTSNPN, CDR2 SVGIG, per germline (reference sequence).

This chain joins TRBV5-1 and TRBJ1-2; TRBD1 matches at 8 bases. V shed 3 bases and J 4 bases; nucleotides not matched to a gene: 5. The CDR3 has 14 amino acids. Germline V gene data show CDR1 as SGHRS and CDR2 as YFSETQ. CDR3 nucleotides: TGCGCCAGCAGCTCCGGGACAGGCCGCTATGGCTACACCTTC. This gives the protein CASSSGTGRYGYTF.

V usage is TRBV23-1 and J usage is TRBJ2-2; weak D call: TRBD2 (6 bases). TRBV23-1 is assigned to the ORF class and has an uncertain function. CDR3 length equals 13 residues. Trimming removed 10 bases at V and 6 bases at J, with 15 bases between. The CDR3 bases are TGCGCCACCCCTGGACTAAACCCCGGGGAGCTGTTTTTT. Its translation: CATPGLNPGELFF.

This rearrangement joins TRBV28 to TRBJ2-7; D tentatively fits TRBD1 or TRBD2 (5 bases each). There are 14 residues in the CDR3. Trimming removed 5 bases from V and 2 bases from J, with 13 bases in between. Germline assignment: CDR1 MDHEN and CDR2 SYDVKM. The chain's CDR3 is CASSPGGAPYEQYF. In DNA form, the CDR3 reads TGTGCCAGCAGTCCTGGGGGAGCCCCCTACGAGCAGTACTTC.